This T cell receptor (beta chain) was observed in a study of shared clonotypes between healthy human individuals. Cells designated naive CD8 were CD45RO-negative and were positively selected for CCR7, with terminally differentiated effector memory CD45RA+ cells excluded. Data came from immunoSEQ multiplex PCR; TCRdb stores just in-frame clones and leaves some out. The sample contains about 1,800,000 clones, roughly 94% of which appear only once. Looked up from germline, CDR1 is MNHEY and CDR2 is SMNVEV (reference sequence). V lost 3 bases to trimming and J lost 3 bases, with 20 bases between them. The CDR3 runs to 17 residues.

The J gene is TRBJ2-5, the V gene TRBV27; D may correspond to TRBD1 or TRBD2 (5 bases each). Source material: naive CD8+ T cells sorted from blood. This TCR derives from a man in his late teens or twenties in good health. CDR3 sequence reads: CASSLTGTGYIEETQYF. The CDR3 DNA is TGTGCCAGCAGTTTGACCGGGACCGGCTACATTGAAGAGACCCAGTACTTC.